This T cell receptor (beta chain) was captured by sequencing in a study of OX40 agonist ivuxolimab in advanced cancers. Study-level information: Patients were dosed intravenously with ivuxolimab at 0.01 to 10 mg/kg every 2 weeks. Averaging roughly 60 years in age, with a range of roughly 20 to 80, the cohort was more than 75% male. Study-wide results and limits: Circulating CD4+ and CD8+ T cells showed clonal expansion by week 6 at 0.1 to 3.0 mg/kg. The authors did not determine the antigen specificity of the expanded peripheral T cells.

Concerning this clone: Its target is not known.

TCRdb's copy holds only in-frame clones and misses some; the assay was immunoSEQ multiplex PCR. The sample consists of 9,500 to 12,000 clones, around four fifths of them appearing once. The sequence was obtained from an adult with an advanced solid tumor such as melanoma, head and neck, liver or kidney cancer. Specimen: CD4+ or CD8+ T cells sorted from blood, collected in a trial of the OX40 agonist ivuxolimab.

CDR3 coding DNA: TGTGCCAGCAGCTCTACAGGGGACTCTGGAAACACCATATATTTT. Protein: CASSSTGDSGNTIYF. The rearrangement joins TRBV7-9 to TRBJ1-3, with 7 nucleotides matching TRBD1. Germline lookup yields CDR1 SEHNR and CDR2 FQNEAQ (reference sequence). The trim removed 4 bases at V and 0 bases at J, leaving 3 bases unmatched. This CDR3 region has 15 residues.